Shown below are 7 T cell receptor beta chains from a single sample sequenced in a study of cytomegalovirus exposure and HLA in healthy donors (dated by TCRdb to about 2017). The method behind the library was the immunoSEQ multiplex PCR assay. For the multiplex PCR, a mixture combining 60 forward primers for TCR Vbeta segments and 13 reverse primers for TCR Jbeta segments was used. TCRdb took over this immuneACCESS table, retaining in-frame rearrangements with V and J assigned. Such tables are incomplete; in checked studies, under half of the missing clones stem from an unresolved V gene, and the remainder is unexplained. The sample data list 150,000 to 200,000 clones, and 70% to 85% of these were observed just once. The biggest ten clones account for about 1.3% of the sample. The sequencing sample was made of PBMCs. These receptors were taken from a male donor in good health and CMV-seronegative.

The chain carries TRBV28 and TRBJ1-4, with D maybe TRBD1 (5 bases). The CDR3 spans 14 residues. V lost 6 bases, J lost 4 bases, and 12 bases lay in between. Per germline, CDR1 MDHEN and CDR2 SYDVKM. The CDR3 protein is CASRSDNFNEKLFF. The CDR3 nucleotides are TGTGCCAGCAGGTCGGACAACTTTAATGAAAAACTGTTTTTT.

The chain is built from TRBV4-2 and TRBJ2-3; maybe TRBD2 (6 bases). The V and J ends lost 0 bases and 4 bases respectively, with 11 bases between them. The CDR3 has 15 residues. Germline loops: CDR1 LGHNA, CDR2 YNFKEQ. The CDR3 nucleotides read TGTGCCAGCAGCCAAGAGGGGGAGGAGTCAGATACGCAGTATTTT. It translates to CASSQEGEESDTQYF.

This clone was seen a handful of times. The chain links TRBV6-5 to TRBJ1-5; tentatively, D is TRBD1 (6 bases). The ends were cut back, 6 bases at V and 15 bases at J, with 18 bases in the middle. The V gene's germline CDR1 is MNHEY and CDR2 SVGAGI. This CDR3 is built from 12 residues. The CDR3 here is CASRDLTGQGHF. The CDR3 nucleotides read TGTGCCAGCAGAGACCTGACAGGTCAGGGGCATTTT.

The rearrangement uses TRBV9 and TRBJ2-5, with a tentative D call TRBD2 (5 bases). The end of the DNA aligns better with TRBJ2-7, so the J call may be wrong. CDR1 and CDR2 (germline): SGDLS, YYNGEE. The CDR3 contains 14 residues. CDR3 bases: TGTGCCAGCAGCGTAGACCTAGCAGGCGACGAGCAGTACTTC. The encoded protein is CASSVDLAGDEQYF.

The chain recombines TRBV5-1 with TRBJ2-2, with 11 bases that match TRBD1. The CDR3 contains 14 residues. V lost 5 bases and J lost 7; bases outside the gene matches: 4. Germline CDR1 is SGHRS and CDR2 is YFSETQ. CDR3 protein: CASRDRGRIGELFF. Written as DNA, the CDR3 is TGCGCCAGCAGGGACAGGGGGCGGATCGGGGAGCTGTTTTTT.

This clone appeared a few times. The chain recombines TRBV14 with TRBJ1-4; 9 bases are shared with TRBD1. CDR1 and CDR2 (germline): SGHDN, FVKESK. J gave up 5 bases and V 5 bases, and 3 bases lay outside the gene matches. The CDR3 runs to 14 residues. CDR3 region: CASSVGQGNEKLFF. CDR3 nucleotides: TGTGCCAGCAGCGTGGGACAGGGAAATGAAAAACTGTTTTTT.

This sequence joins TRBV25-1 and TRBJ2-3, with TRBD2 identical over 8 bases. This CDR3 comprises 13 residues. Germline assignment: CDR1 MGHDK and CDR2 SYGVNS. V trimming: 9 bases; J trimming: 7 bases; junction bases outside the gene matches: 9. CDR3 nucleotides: TGTGCCAGTACTCGGGGGGGCCTGAATACGCAGTATTTT. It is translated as CASTRGGLNTQYF.